What follows are 9 T cell receptor beta chains derived from one specimen sequenced in a study of blood T cell repertoires in COVID-19 (dated by TCRdb to between 2020 and 2021). The library was produced with the immunoSEQ multiplex PCR assay. TCRdb took this table from immuneACCESS and kept in-frame rearrangements with V and J called. Such tables lack part of the clones; where checked against another copy, unresolved V genes explain under half of the gap, and the rest is unexplained. In this sample the table shows under 250,000 clones, over 85% of which occur a single time. About 4% of the sample is taken by the ten largest. Sequencing used PBMCs or T cells enriched from blood (not recorded which). The receptors come from a woman in her twenties or thirties with acute COVID-19.

This clone has a single count. This rearrangement joins TRBV10-2 to TRBJ2-2; TRBD2 agrees at 7 bases. The ends lost 6 bases at V and 4 bases at J; junction bases unmatched: 5. Germline values: CDR1 WSHSY, CDR2 SAAADI. The CDR3 covers 14 residues. CDR3 nucleotides: TGCGCCAGCAGGGAGGGAGGGACCACCGGGGAGCTGTTTTTT. Amino acid sequence: CASREGGTTGELFF.

A remark on this clone: Other nucleotide sequences from this sample produce the same CDR3. V is TRBV11-2 and J is TRBJ2-7, with 12 bases fitting TRBD2. The V and J ends lost 5 bases and 2 bases, in that order; junction bases with no gene match: 4. Germline CDR1 SGHAT, CDR2 FQNNGV. The CDR3 totals 15 residues. This chain's CDR3 is CASSLTSGGTYEQYF. CDR3 bases: TGTGCCAGCAGCCTAACTAGCGGGGGGACCTACGAGCAGTACTTC.

This chain joins TRBV5-4 and TRBJ2-2; D remains ambiguous. V lost 0 bases, J lost 3 bases, and 6 bases lay in between. Germline CDR1 and CDR2: SGHNT and YYREEE (reference sequence). CDR3 length: 14 residues. DNA for the CDR3: TGTGCCAGCAGCTTGGCCGTAGACACCGGGGAGCTGTTTTTT. It specifies CASSLAVDTGELFF.

CDR3 in DNA: TGTGTCAGAAGCTTAAGAGACAGGGGGATCCTCGAGCAGTACTTC. As protein: CVRSLRDRGILEQYF. The chain employs TRBV7-5 and TRBJ2-7; the table gives TRBD1 as D, unverified against the DNA. TRBV7-5 is termed a pseudogene. The CDR3 is 15 residues long.

The rearrangement links TRBV7-8 to TRBJ1-1; D is undetermined. The CDR3 has 14 amino acids. Germline assignment: CDR1 SGHVS and CDR2 FQNEAQ. V gave up 2 bases and J gave up 1 base, with 8 bases separating them. CDR3 sequence reads: CASSLSAGNTEAFF. In nucleotides, the CDR3 is TGTGCCAGCAGCTTATCAGCAGGGAACACTGAAGCTTTCTTT.

The chain joins TRBV5-5 to TRBJ1-1; unclear D gene. Trimming took off 4 bases at V and 7 bases at J, with 8 bases between the two ends. This CDR3 is 11 amino acids long. The germline CDR1 and CDR2 sequences are SGHKS and YYEKEE (reference sequence). CDR3 in amino acids: CASSPGFEAFF. In DNA form, the CDR3 reads TGTGCCAGCAGCCCGGGATTTGAAGCTTTCTTT.

This chain links TRBV4-2 with TRBJ2-5; TRBD2 is a possible D gene (6 bases). V lost 0 bases, J lost 5 bases, and 10 bases lay in between. The CDR3 contains 14 residues. From germline, CDR1 is LGHNA and CDR2 YNFKEQ. The CDR3 loop is CASSQDPGSETQYF. The CDR3 DNA is TGTGCCAGCAGCCAAGATCCCGGGAGTGAGACCCAGTACTTC.

The V call is TRBV4-3, the J call TRBJ1-2; D is unresolved. V lost 1 base to trimming and J lost 1 base, with 10 bases between them. CDR3 length: 15 residues. CDR1 and CDR2 from the germline V gene are LGHNA and YSLEER. The CDR3 sequence: CASSQVIGSNYGYTF. The CDR3 DNA reads as TGCGCCAGCAGCCAAGTTATAGGGAGTAACTATGGCTACACCTTC.

V is TRBV29-1 and J is TRBJ1-1; a weak D match, TRBD1 (5 bases). Germline CDR1 SQVTM, CDR2 ANQGSEA. The CDR3 has 12 amino acids. V lost 6 bases to trimming and J lost 2 bases, with 10 bases between them. CDR3 coding DNA: TGCAGCGTAGGCAGGGTTAACACTGAAGCTTTCTTT. Translated, it gives CSVGRVNTEAFF.